Each of the 15 T cell receptor beta chains below was sequenced from the same sample in a study of shared clonotypes between healthy human individuals. Sequencing was performed with immunoSEQ multiplex PCR; in TCRdb, only in-frame clones are kept and a portion is missing. Of millions of clones in the sample, 93% were seen once. Cells designated naive CD8 were CD45RO-negative and were positively selected for CCR7, with terminally differentiated effector memory CD45RA+ cells excluded. Sequenced material: naive CD8+ T cells from PBMCs. The receptors stem from a man between 18 and 35 years old in good health. Some clones in this sample may be carry-over from other donors' samples.

The rearrangement joins TRBV2 to TRBJ1-1; a possible D gene is TRBD1 (5 bases). Per germline, CDR1 SNHLY and CDR2 FYNNEI. Trimming pared 6 bases from V and 6 bases from J, leaving 17 bases between. This CDR3 has 14 amino acids. The chain's CDR3 is CASRFPEGSPEAFF. The CDR3 coding sequence is TGTGCCAGCAGGTTTCCAGAGGGGTCCCCTGAAGCTTTCTTT.

This sequence joins TRBV6-1 and TRBJ1-2, with 9 bases lining up with TRBD1. This CDR3 is 15 amino acids long. The J segment lost 0 bases and the V segment lost 7 bases, leaving 6 bases of the junction unmatched. CDR1 is MNHNS, CDR2 SASEGT, per germline. The CDR3 spells CASMIRDRANYGYTF. For the CDR3, the DNA is TGTGCCAGCATGATCCGGGACAGGGCTAACTATGGCTACACCTTC.

The rearrangement uses TRBV4-3 and TRBJ2-4; D is perhaps TRBD1 (6 bases). V was cut by 3 bases and J by 4 bases, with 13 bases left in between. The germline V gene encodes CDR1 LGHNA and CDR2 YSLEER. The CDR3 totals 15 residues. The CDR3 region is CASSHQTGGKNIQYF. In DNA, the CDR3 is TGCGCCAGCAGCCACCAGACAGGAGGTAAAAACATTCAGTACTTC.

This chain joins TRBV19 and TRBJ1-2; no reliable D call. The CDR3 spans 12 residues. Trimming took off 10 bases at V and 6 bases at J, with 15 bases between the two ends. Per germline, CDR1 LNHDA and CDR2 SQIVND (reference sequence). The CDR3 DNA follows: TGTGCCACCGACACCTCTAGGGATGGCTACACCTTC. This translates into CATDTSRDGYTF.

The genes are TRBV19 and TRBJ2-1, with TRBD2 as a possible D gene (6 bases). Trimming took off 5 bases at V and 8 bases at J, with 13 bases between the two ends. The CDR3 totals 13 residues. Germline loops: CDR1 LNHDA, CDR2 SQIVND (reference sequence). Here the CDR3 DNA reads TGTGCCAGTAGTCTCGGGAGCGCCGATGAGCAGTTCTTC. Residues: CASSLGSADEQFF.

Worth noting for this clone: At the DNA level, this CDR3 is encoded by other sequences in the same sample as well. The chain employs TRBV4-2 and TRBJ2-7, with D tentatively TRBD2 (6 bases). The V end was cut by 1 base, the J end by 5 bases, with 9 bases between. This CDR3 has 13 residues. CDR1 is LGHNA, CDR2 YNFKEQ, per germline. The CDR3 DNA sequence: TGTGCCAGCAGCCAAGGGCGGGGTGACGAGCAGTACTTC. This encodes CASSQGRGDEQYF.

This clone was observed once. The chain combines TRBV27 with TRBJ2-5; TRBD1 matches at 7 bases. The better agreement between TRBJ2-7 and the DNA end casts doubt on the J call. The CDR3 length is 14 residues. The germline V gene has CDR1 MNHEY and CDR2 SMNVEV (reference sequence). The CDR3 DNA reads as TGTGCCAGCAGGACCATCAGACAGGGCTACGAGCAGTACTTC. Its translation: CASRTIRQGYEQYF.

The V and J genes are TRBV4-3 and TRBJ2-7; TRBD1 matches at 9 bases. Trimming cost V 1 base and J 3 bases; bases outside gene matches: 4. Germline assignment: CDR1 LGHNA and CDR2 YSLEER. The CDR3 contains 15 residues. Written as DNA, the CDR3 is TGCGCCAGCAGCCAAGGAACAGGGGGCGACTACGAGCAGTACTTC. It yields the protein CASSQGTGGDYEQYF.

This chain connects TRBV5-4 to TRBJ2-3; D uncertain. Germline CDR1 SGHNT, CDR2 YYREEE (reference sequence). The CDR3 runs to 14 residues. V was cut by 4 bases and J by 3 bases, with 12 bases left in between. This CDR3 is CASSRARLTDTQYF. The CDR3 DNA reads TGTGCCAGCAGCCGGGCCAGGCTGACAGATACGCAGTATTTT.

The rearrangement uses TRBV25-1 and TRBJ2-3; D remains unclear. Germline loops: CDR1 MGHDK, CDR2 SYGVNS. V gave up 9 bases and J gave up 4 bases, with 5 bases separating them. The CDR3 consists of 10 residues. The CDR3 is CASAADTQYF. The CDR3 nucleotides are TGTGCCAGTGCAGCAGATACGCAGTATTTT. The full variable domain, with the rest looked up from reference TRBV25-1 and TRBJ2-3, is EADIYQTPRYLVIGTGKKITLECSQTMGHDKMYWYQQDPGMELHLIHYSYGVNSTEKGDLSSESTVSRIRTEHFPLTLESARPSHTSQYLCASAADTQYFGPGTRLTVL.

Points on this clone: Other DNA sequences within the sample encode an identical CDR3. The V and J genes are TRBV30 and TRBJ1-1; 7 nucleotides agree with TRBD1. The ends lost 5 bases at V and 5 bases at J; junction bases unmatched: 5. This CDR3 has 12 amino acids. Germline assignment: CDR1 GTSNPN and CDR2 SVGIG (reference sequence). The CDR3 protein is CAWGTDVTEAFF. CDR3 sequence (DNA): TGTGCCTGGGGGACAGACGTAACTGAAGCTTTCTTT.

V is TRBV27 and J is TRBJ2-7, with 8 bases lining up with TRBD1. The germline V gene has CDR1 MNHEY and CDR2 SMNVEV (reference sequence). The CDR3 is 16 amino acids. J gave up 3 bases and V 4 bases, and 11 bases lay outside the gene matches. DNA for the CDR3: TGTGCCAGCAGTTACCGGCCGGGACAGGTCATCTACGAGCAGTACTTC. Residues: CASSYRPGQVIYEQYF.

The chain employs TRBV7-2 and TRBJ1-2, with D uncertain. Trimming took 4 bases from V and 2 from J, leaving 8 bases between them. Germline V gene sequence: CDR1 SGHTA, CDR2 FQGNSA. The CDR3 consists of 13 residues. The CDR3 sequence: CASSSRENYGYTF. The CDR3 nucleotides are TGTGCCAGCAGCTCCCGAGAGAACTATGGCTACACCTTC.

This chain uses TRBV4-1 with TRBJ2-3; 8 bases agree with TRBD2. The V and J ends lost 1 base and 4 bases, in that order; junction bases with no gene match: 7. The length of the CDR3 is 16 residues. CDR1 is MGHRA and CDR2 is YSYEKL in the germline V gene. The CDR3 sequence is CASSQGERGPPDTQYF. The CDR3 DNA follows: TGCGCCAGCAGCCAAGGGGAGCGGGGGCCCCCAGATACGCAGTATTTT.

J is TRBJ2-2 and V is TRBV15, with TRBD1 identical over 8 bases. Losses at the gene ends were 2 bases for V and 5 bases for J; bases not matched to a gene: 13. This CDR3 is built from 18 residues. The V gene's germline CDR1 is LNHNV and CDR2 YYDKDF (reference sequence). The CDR3 reads CATSRPGGGSLATGELFF. The DNA for the CDR3 is TGTGCCACCAGCAGACCAGGGGGCGGCAGCCTAGCGACCGGGGAGCTGTTTTTT.